The rows below give T cell receptor beta chains drawn from one sample of a study of regulatory T cells in long-lasting Graves disease. A single record per CDR3 protein comes from TCRdb applying MiXCR to the multiplex PCR reads. The sample contains 400,000 to 500,000 distinct CDR3 sequences, about 16% of which appear only once. This sample also belongs to another study, concerning T cells in Graves' hyperthyroidism and ophthalmopathy.

This material consisted of peripheral blood mononuclear cells (PBMCs), taken at new diagnosis, from a patient treated with antithyroid drugs. The receptors come from a woman aged 18-29 years with Graves disease. CDR3s include the opening cysteine and the closing phenylalanine or tryptophan. The D gene is left open where the match is weak. Size is omitted from some rows. Given values are once, few, many or a class for expanded clones.

V	size	J	D	DNA	CDR3
TRBV7-3	many	TRBJ1-1	-	TGTGCCAGCAGCTTCCCTCGGAACACTGAAGCTTTCTTT	CASSFPRNTEAFF
TRBV7-2	-	TRBJ1-3	-	TGTGCCAGCATCCATACACAAGGCAGCTCCAGCTCTGGAAACACCATATATTTT	CASIHTQGSSSSGNTIYF
TRBV27	many	TRBJ1-1	-	TGTGCCAGCAGTAACCTGGACGGGGGCACTGAAGCTTTCTTT	CASSNLDGGTEAFF
TRBV6-9	-	TRBJ2-1	-	TGTGCCAGCAGTTACGGAGCCCGACAGGTGCAGTTCTTC	CASSYGARQVQFF
TRBV28	many	TRBJ2-7	TRBD1	TGTGCCAGCAGTTTCGGGACAGGTATAACCTACGAGCAGTACTTC	CASSFGTGITYEQYF
TRBV29-1	many	TRBJ2-1	-	TGCAGCGTTCCCTGGGCCACCTACAATGAGCAGTTCTTC	CSVPWATYNEQFF
TRBV5-4	-	TRBJ2-3	-	TGTGCCGCTCGGGAGACCGGCACAGATACGCAGTATTTT	CAARETGTDTQYF
TRBV2	many	TRBJ2-3	TRBD1	TGTGCCAGCAGTAGGGGACAGGGGGCGGGAGATACGCAGTATTTT	CASSRGQGAGDTQYF
TRBV5-1	-	TRBJ2-2	-	TGCGCCAGCAGCTTGGCTTGGGTGGAAACCGGGGAGCTGTTTTTT	CASSLAWVETGELFF
TRBV4-3	-	TRBJ2-7	-	TGCGCCAGCAGCCAAGATAACAGCTACTACGAGCAGTACTTC	CASSQDNSYYEQYF
TRBV7-3	many	TRBJ2-1	TRBD2	TGTGCCAGCAGACTACCCTCGGGACTAGCGGGAGGCGATGAGCAGTTCTTC	CASRLPSGLAGGDEQFF
TRBV5-1	-	TRBJ1-2	-	TGCGCCAGCAGCGACGGGGGGACTAACTATGGCTACACCTTC	CASSDGGTNYGYTF
TRBV9	-	TRBJ2-1	TRBD2	TGTGCCAGCAGCGGTAGCGGGAGTCCCCACAATGAGCAGTTCTTC	CASSGSGSPHNEQFF
TRBV15	few	TRBJ2-7	TRBD1	TGTGCCACCAGCAGAACCCCCGGGACAGGCTACGAGCAGTACTTC	CATSRTPGTGYEQYF
TRBV28	many	TRBJ2-5	-	TGTGCCAGCAGCTTGGAGGGGGCCCAAGAGACCCAGTACTTC	CASSLEGAQETQYF
TRBV20-1	-	TRBJ2-3	-	TGCAGTGCTAGAGTGTCAGAGAACACAGATACGCAGTATTTT	CSARVSENTDTQYF
TRBV7-7	-	TRBJ2-5	-	TGTGCTAGCAGCTCCGGAGGGAGAGGGGAGACCCAGTACTTC	CASSSGGRGETQYF